These 18 T cell receptor beta chains were all obtained from the same sample, sequenced in a study of CD8 T cells in Susac syndrome (dated by TCRdb to the late 2010s). Receptors were amplified or captured by the immunoSEQ multiplex PCR assay. RNA was extracted using the RNeasy kit, and roughly 0.5 to 1 microgram was reverse transcribed with random hexamers. Through fastp at Q25 and MiXCR, TCRdb rebuilt clones from the public reads, retaining in-frame beta chains. Records with the same CDR3 protein are collapsed into one entry carrying the most frequent genes and DNA. Across this sample there are approximately 300,000 distinct CDR3 sequences, with over 75% seen only once. The top ten constitute 0.18% of the sample. Sequencing input: CD8+ T cells from PBMCs. The source of these receptors is a human donor with multiple sclerosis.

The rearrangement joins TRBV19 to TRBJ2-7; unclear D gene. The CDR3 sequence is 15 residues long. Trimming took off 1 base at V and 5 bases at J, with 15 bases between the two ends. Germline assignment: CDR1 LNHDA and CDR2 SQIVND (reference sequence). The CDR3 sequence is CASSIGSRFSNEQYF. The CDR3 DNA reads TGTGCCAGTAGTATAGGTTCAAGGTTCTCGAACGAGCAGTACTTC.

The chain uses TRBV2 and TRBJ2-1, with TRBD2 matching 10 bases. CDR3 length: 15 amino acids. Losses at the gene ends were 7 bases for V and 2 bases for J; bases not matched to a gene: 5. CDR1 and CDR2 from the germline V gene are SNHLY and FYNNEI. This CDR3 reads CASTVAGGTYNEQFF. The CDR3, as DNA: TGTGCCAGCACCGTAGCGGGAGGAACCTACAATGAGCAGTTCTTC.

This CDR3 reads CASSVGTSPLIYEQYF. In DNA form, the CDR3 reads TGTGCCAGCAGCGTTGGGACGTCGCCCCTCATCTACGAGCAGTACTTC. V gene TRBV9 combines with J gene TRBJ2-7; D tentatively fits TRBD1 or TRBD2 (5 bases each). V lost 2 bases to trimming and J lost 3 bases, with 18 bases between them. The CDR3 has 16 residues. Germline V gene sequence: CDR1 SGDLS, CDR2 YYNGEE.

This sequence joins TRBV15 and TRBJ2-2; no firm D call. The CDR3 is 17 amino acids. Germline V gene lookup returns CDR1 LNHNV and CDR2 YYDKDF (reference sequence). Trimming pared 0 bases from V and 1 base from J, leaving 12 bases between. Written as DNA, the CDR3 is TGTGCCACCAGCAGAGAAAGAGACTTTATGAACACCGGGGAGCTGTTTTTT. As protein: CATSRERDFMNTGELFF.

The chain has TRBV20-1 and TRBJ2-5, with 7 positions matching TRBD2. The CDR3 has 14 amino acids. Germline CDR1 reads DFQATT; CDR2 reads SNEGSKA (reference sequence). The junction had 7 bases not matched to a gene; V was cut back by 4 bases and J by 2 bases. CDR3 in DNA: TGCAGTGCTACCCAGCGGGAATGGCAAGAGACCCAGTACTTC. Translation gives CSATQREWQETQYF.

The chain has TRBV14 and TRBJ2-1; D gene unclear. From germline, CDR1 is SGHDN and CDR2 FVKESK. Between the trimmed V and J ends, which lost 3 bases and 3 bases, there was a span of 6 bases. The CDR3 contains 13 residues. The CDR3 protein is CASSQIDYNEQFF. The CDR3 DNA follows: TGTGCCAGCAGCCAGATCGACTACAATGAGCAGTTCTTC.

The V gene is TRBV7-9, the J gene TRBJ2-3; TRBD2 matches at 9 bases. CDR1 is SEHNR and CDR2 is FQNEAQ in the germline V gene (reference sequence). After removal of 4 bases from V and 2 bases from J, the junction contained 13 bases not matched to a gene. This CDR3 has 18 residues. The CDR3 DNA is TGTGCCAGCAGCTCACGCCAGGGACTAGCTTTTTACACAGATACGCAGTATTTT. Translating gives CASSSRQGLAFYTDTQYF.

The chain employs TRBV9 and TRBJ1-1; D call uncertain. The CDR3 covers 15 residues. The ends were cut back, 0 bases at V and 0 bases at J, with 9 bases in the middle. Germline CDR1 is SGDLS and CDR2 is YYNGEE. CDR3 protein: CASSVGPGLNTEAFF. In DNA, the CDR3 is TGTGCCAGCAGCGTAGGTCCAGGACTGAACACTGAAGCTTTCTTT.

The chain has TRBV7-8 and TRBJ2-5; 9 bases match TRBD1. V was pared by 5 bases and J by 1 base, with 11 bases of the junction left unmatched. This CDR3 is built from 17 residues. From germline, CDR1 is SGHVS and CDR2 FQNEAQ. CDR3 nucleotides: TGTGCCAGCAGCCGGGGGCTGACAGGGGGGCCCCAAGAGACCCAGTACTTC. Translation: CASSRGLTGGPQETQYF.

This sequence joins TRBV19 and TRBJ2-3; tentative D call: TRBD2 (5 bases). The length of the CDR3 is 17 residues. The germline gives CDR1 LNHDA, CDR2 SQIVND (reference sequence). Trimming took off 2 bases at V and 3 bases at J, with 18 bases between the two ends. CDR3 DNA sequence: TGTGCCAGTAGTATACTCCGATCCACCGGGGAAACAGATACGCAGTATTTT. Amino acid sequence: CASSILRSTGETDTQYF.

The chain links TRBV5-4 to TRBJ2-2, with TRBD1 identical over 7 bases. Germline V gene lookup returns CDR1 SGHNT and CDR2 YYREEE (reference sequence). The CDR3 totals 16 residues. Trimming at V came to 2 bases and at J to 5 bases, leaving 9 bases not matched to a gene. The DNA of the CDR3 is TGTGCCAGCAGCTTAGCCGGCAGGGGGTTTACCGGGGAGCTGTTTTTT. It is translated as CASSLAGRGFTGELFF.

The gene calls are TRBV19 and TRBJ2-1; TRBD2 might be the D (6 bases). Trimming took off 3 bases at V and 5 bases at J, with 14 bases between the two ends. The CDR3 is 15 amino acids. Germline assignment: CDR1 LNHDA and CDR2 SQIVND (reference sequence). The CDR3 here is CASSIGAGLDNEQFF. The CDR3, as DNA: TGTGCCAGTAGTATTGGTGCGGGGCTAGACAATGAGCAGTTCTTC.

The CDR3: CSARTTRDYEQYF. Written as DNA, the CDR3 is TGCAGTGCTAGAACCACTAGGGATTACGAGCAGTACTTC. The rearrangement links TRBV20-1 to TRBJ2-7, with D possibly being TRBD2 (5 bases). The CDR3 is 13 amino acids. The germline V gene encodes CDR1 DFQATT and CDR2 SNEGSKA (reference sequence). The germline V and J ends were trimmed by 2 bases and 4 bases, with 12 bases remaining between them.

The chain employs TRBV7-8 and TRBJ2-3; the D gene is possibly TRBD1 (6 bases). V was shortened by 8 bases and J by 2 bases, with 20 bases between the two germline ends. CDR3 size: 16 residues. Looked up from germline, CDR1 is SGHVS and CDR2 is FQNEAQ. CDR3 in amino acids: CASQQPQGIHTDTQYF. In DNA, the CDR3 is TGTGCCAGCCAGCAACCTCAGGGGATACACACAGATACGCAGTATTTT.

The genes are TRBV29-1 and TRBJ2-1, with D possibly TRBD2 on 5 matching bases. Looked up from germline, CDR1 is SQVTM and CDR2 is ANQGSEA. The CDR3 is made up of 14 amino acids. V gave up 4 bases and J gave up 4 bases, with 14 bases separating them. Here the CDR3 reads CSVVGLGLYNEQFF. The CDR3 DNA reads as TGCAGCGTTGTTGGACTGGGTCTGTACAATGAGCAGTTCTTC.

A note on this clonotype: An end of the junction does not agree with germline; a read error may underlie this. This chain links TRBV5-5 with TRBJ1-1; D remains unclear. The CDR3 covers 16 residues. Germline assignment: CDR1 SGHKS and CDR2 YYEKEE (reference sequence). CDR3 nucleotides: TGTGCCAGCAGCTTTACCCGGTCACCACCGAACACTGAAGCCTTCTTT. This sequence encodes CASSFTRSPPNTEAFF.

V usage is TRBV23-1 and J usage is TRBJ2-6; D possibly corresponds to TRBD1 (5 bases). TRBV23-1 carries the ORF label, with uncertain function. V was pared by 3 bases and J by 0 bases, with 33 bases between. The length of the CDR3 is 24 residues. The CDR3 DNA reads as TGCGCCAGCAGTCATCCTATTGATTTTGAAAGTCGGACACCTTATTTCTCTGGGGCCAACGTCCTGACTTTC. Translation gives CASSHPIDFESRTPYFSGANVLTF.

The chain carries TRBV6-6 and TRBJ2-1, with D possibly called TRBD1 or TRBD2 (5 bases each). CDR1 and CDR2 from the germline V gene are MNHNY and SVGAGI (reference sequence). V lost 5 bases and J 5 bases, leaving 10 bases between the germline ends. This CDR3 is 13 amino acids long. The CDR3 loop reads CASSTGPNNEQFF. CDR3 nucleotides: TGTGCCAGCAGTACGGGGCCGAACAATGAGCAGTTCTTC.